This T cell receptor (beta chain) was recorded in a study of T cell repertoires in cytomegalovirus infection (dated by TCRdb to 2018 to 2020). In the study overall: The HLA type of each donor mattered for the analysis, because public TCR beta signatures pointed to carriage of CMV infection along with the matching HLA type. General conclusions and limits of the study: In both this cohort and an independent roughly 330-donor cohort, the cumulative frequency of public TCR beta family members distinguished carriers of CMV infection plus the relevant HLA type. The ex vivo response was dominated by HLA-C-restricted CMV-specific TCR beta clonotypes, which also provided the single most frequent clonotype in two of eight donors.

This clonotype was recorded a few times. Its antigen is unknown. Base qualities are not at hand, and no much larger clone is one base apart. CDR1 MNHEY and CDR2 SVGEGT were looked up in the germline V gene. V ends up 5 bases short and J 7 bases short, with an unmatched junction base count of 8. Counted from cysteine to phenylalanine, this CDR3 has 14 amino acids. The sequence is cut down to CDR3 DNA, 42 bases in frame from base 1. Sequencing relied on an Illumina HiSeq 1500. TCRdb applied fastp at Q25 and MiXCR to the public reads, then kept only in-frame beta chains. Every entry covers one CDR3 protein and lists the most common genes and DNA from its rows. Counted in this sample were roughly 200,000 distinct CDR3 sequences; about a tenth of them appeared once. The ten biggest clones cover about 4.2% of the sample.

The rearranged segments are TRBV6-2 or TRBV6-3 and TRBJ2-1, and 7 bases in between align with TRBD1. The specimen was PBMCs. The sequence came from a human donor in good health (CMV status not recorded). Some clones in this sample may be carry-over from other donors' samples. The DNA sequence is given as TGTGCCAGCAGTCCGACAGGGAATAGGAATGAGCAGTTCTTC. It is translated as CASSPTGNRNEQFF.